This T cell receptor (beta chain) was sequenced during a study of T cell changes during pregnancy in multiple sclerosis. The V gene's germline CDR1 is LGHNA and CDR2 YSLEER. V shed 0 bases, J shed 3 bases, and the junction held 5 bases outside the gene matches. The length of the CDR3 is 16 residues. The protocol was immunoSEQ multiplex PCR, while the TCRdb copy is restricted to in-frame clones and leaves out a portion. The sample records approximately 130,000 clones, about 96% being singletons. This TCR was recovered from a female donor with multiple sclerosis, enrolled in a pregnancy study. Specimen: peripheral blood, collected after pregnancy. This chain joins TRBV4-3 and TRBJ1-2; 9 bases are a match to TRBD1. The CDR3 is CASSQEGTGIDYGYTF. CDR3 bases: TGCGCCAGCAGCCAAGAGGGGACAGGGATAGACTATGGCTACACCTTC.